This T cell receptor beta chain was sequenced for a study of spatial heterogeneity in lung cancer. Study summary: The average count in raw reads for each unique TCR and UMI combination exceeded nine appearances.

This clonotype has just a few counts. Its specificity is unknown. Findings and limits, study-wide: Ubiquitous, expanded tumor-derived TCRs were more frequently observed in blood at resection than at follow-up.

The V and J ends lost 2 bases and 8 bases respectively, with 10 bases between them. CDR1 is SGHAT and CDR2 is FQNNGV in the germline V gene. This CDR3 has 14 residues. Every individual TCR cDNA molecule carried its own unique molecular identifier, which allowed correction of PCR and sequencing errors. TCRdb used MiXCR to reprocess the 5' RACE reads, holding one entry per CDR3 protein. The sample records roughly 40,000 distinct CDR3 sequences, approximately 6.8% being singletons. Time point noted: sample taken at primary tumor resection. Researchers sequenced whole RNA taken from tumor, nontumor lung or frozen PBMC without sorting. Around 70 TRACERx patients with early, untreated non-small cell lung cancer donated samples.

This TCR derives from a female donor with early-stage non-small cell lung cancer. Source: PBMCs, taken at surgery. J is TRBJ1-6 and V is TRBV11-2, with D possibly TRBD1 on 5 matching bases. The CDR3 protein is CASSLQGRYSPLHF. The CDR3, as DNA: TGTGCCAGCAGCTTACAGGGTCGGTATTCACCCCTCCACTTT.